The 9 T cell receptor beta chains listed next were all sequenced from one sample in a study of blood T cell repertoires in COVID-19. Assay used: immunoSEQ multiplex PCR; TCRdb lists only in-frame clones, some missing. The sample has fewer than 350,000 clones; 81% are singletons. The specimen sequenced was peripheral blood. Receptor source: a woman aged 55-69 years with active or convalescent COVID-19.

CDR3 protein: CASRNRGSASSTDTQYF. CDR3 nucleotides: TGTGCCAGTAGGAACCGAGGTTCAGCTTCTAGCACAGATACGCAGTATTTT. The V gene is TRBV19, the J gene TRBJ2-3; no clear D gene. Germline V gene data show CDR1 as LNHDA and CDR2 as SQIVND (reference sequence). Trimming took off 6 bases at V and 0 bases at J, with 19 bases between the two ends. CDR3 size: 17 residues.

The gene calls are TRBV6-2 or TRBV6-3 and TRBJ2-5, with D possibly being TRBD1 (5 bases). V was pared by 0 bases and J by 2 bases, with 10 bases between. The CDR3 spans 15 residues. CDR1 is MNHEY and CDR2 is SVGEGT in the germline V gene. In DNA form, the CDR3 reads TGTGCCAGCAGTTACTCGATCACAGGACAAGAGACCCAGTACTTC. Translated: CASSYSITGQETQYF.

This chain connects TRBV5-6 to TRBJ2-4; D ambiguous. Germline CDR1 is SGHDT and CDR2 is YYEEEE. CDR3 length equals 16 residues. V lost 0 bases to trimming and J lost 0 bases, with 10 bases between them. DNA for the CDR3: TGTGCCAGCAGCTTGGCGCAGGCCCTAGCCAAAAACATTCAGTACTTC. This translates into CASSLAQALAKNIQYF.

This chain connects TRBV9 to TRBJ2-3; 8 bases are shared with TRBD1. CDR3 length equals 14 residues. Germline trimming cut 1 base from V and 2 bases from J; bases unmatched to any gene: 0. Germline V gives CDR1 SGDLS, CDR2 YYNGEE. The CDR3 DNA is TGTGCCAGCAGCGTACAGGGGGCCACAGATACGCAGTATTTT. Translation gives CASSVQGATDTQYF. The variable domain in full, with the rest retrieved from reference TRBV9 and TRBJ2-3, is DSGVTQTPKHLITATGQRVTLRCSPRSGDLSVYWYQQSLDQGLQFLIQYYNGEERAKGNILERFSAQQFPDLHSELNLSSLELGDSALYFCASSVQGATDTQYFGPGTRLTVL.

J is TRBJ1-2 and V is TRBV2; TRBD1 aligns across 10 bases. The V gene's germline CDR1 is SNHLY and CDR2 FYNNEI. The CDR3 extends over 13 amino acids. Trimming cost V 6 bases and J 4 bases; bases outside gene matches: 2. The CDR3 coding sequence is TGTGCCAGCAGCGGGACAGGGGCCTATGGCTACACCTTC. It is translated as CASSGTGAYGYTF. Using reference TRBV2 and TRBJ1-2 for the parts outside the CDR3, the full variable domain is EPEVTQTPSHQVTQMGQEVILRCVPISNHLYFYWYRQILGQKVEFLVSFYNNEISEKSEIFDDQFSVERPDGSNFTLKIRSTKLEDSAMYFCASSGTGAYGYTFGSGTRLTVV.

V and J are TRBV9 and TRBJ2-1; 9 nucleotides line up with TRBD2. Germline CDR1 reads SGDLS; CDR2 reads YYNGEE. V shed 5 bases and J 10 bases; nucleotides not matched to a gene: 16. This CDR3 is built from 16 residues. The CDR3 protein is CASSGKTSGPMGEQFF. CDR3 nucleotides: TGTGCCAGCAGTGGTAAGACTAGCGGCCCAATGGGGGAGCAGTTCTTC.

This chain connects TRBV27 to TRBJ1-5; TRBD1 might be the D (5 bases). This CDR3 comprises 15 residues. Per the germline V gene, CDR1 is MNHEY and CDR2 is SMNVEV (reference sequence). Trimming stripped 1 base from V and 3 bases from J, with 10 bases between. CDR3 DNA sequence: TGTGCCAGCAGTTTATGGCCAGGGTCCAATCAGCCCCAGCATTTT. It translates to CASSLWPGSNQPQHF.

The chain joins TRBV19 to TRBJ1-2, with D possibly TRBD1 on 6 matching bases. The V end lost 3 bases, the J end lost 3 bases, and 8 bases lay between the germline ends. This CDR3 is 13 amino acids long. The germline gives CDR1 LNHDA, CDR2 SQIVND (reference sequence). The CDR3 reads CASSIRQDYGYTF. CDR3 sequence (DNA): TGTGCCAGTAGTATCCGACAGGACTATGGCTACACCTTC.

This clone has more than one count but fewer than ten. The chain is built from TRBV5-1 and TRBJ2-7, with D possibly TRBD1 on 6 matching bases. The CDR3 length is 14 residues. Germline CDR1 and CDR2: SGHRS and YFSETQ. The V and J ends lost 1 base and 5 bases respectively, with 13 bases between them. CDR3 coding DNA: TGCGCCAGCAGCTTGCCCGGGACACCGGACGAGCAGTACTTC. This gives the protein CASSLPGTPDEQYF.